This TCR beta chain was retrieved from a study of shared clonotypes between healthy human individuals. Whole-study context: CD8 memory received one plate per donor, CD8 naive two, CD4 memory three and CD4 naive three.

Trimming pared 8 bases from V and 1 base from J, leaving 11 bases between. The CDR3 covers 14 residues. The germline gives CDR1 LNHDA, CDR2 SQIVND (reference sequence). CD8 memory comprised CD45RO+ plus CCR7-negative CD45RA+ TemRA cells. Study-wide points: What naive subsets generally showed was a larger estimated richness than memory subsets showed.

This clone was seen just once. Its matching antigen is unknown. The protocol was immunoSEQ multiplex PCR, while the TCRdb copy is restricted to in-frame clones and leaves out a portion. This table holds fewer than 850,000 clones, less than 95% found once. Input material: memory CD8+ T cells from PBMCs. Noted subset: CD45RO+ cells pooled with CCR7-negative TemRA cells. The TCR comes from a man aged 18-30 years in good health. Some clones in this sample may be carry-over from other donors' samples. The J gene is TRBJ2-2, the V gene TRBV19, with D possibly TRBD1 on 5 matching bases. CDR3 loop: CASQTEMNTGELFF. CDR3 sequence (DNA): TGTGCCAGTCAGACAGAAATGAACACCGGGGAGCTGTTTTTT. Drawing the rest from reference TRBV19 and TRBJ2-2, the complete variable domain is DGGITQSPKYLFRKEGQNVTLSCEQNLNHDAMYWYRQDPGQGLRLIYYSQIVNDFQKGDIAEGYSVSREKKESFPLTVTSAQKNPTAFYLCASQTEMNTGELFFGEGSRLTVL.